The next 18 T cell receptor beta chains were all read from a single sample in a study of blood T cell repertoires in COVID-19 (dated by TCRdb to 2020 to 2022). The receptor library was made with the immunoSEQ multiplex PCR assay. TCRdb took this table from immuneACCESS and kept in-frame rearrangements with V and J called. Such tables lack part of the clones; where checked against another copy, unresolved V genes explain under half of the gap, and the rest is unexplained. This sample comprises about 240,000 clones, 87% of them detected only once. The top ten clonotypes cover 2.6% of the sample. The specimen was PBMCs or T cells enriched from blood (not recorded which). These TCRs come from a woman aged 25 to 39 with acute COVID-19.

The V call is TRBV18, the J call TRBJ1-4, with 7 nucleotides matching TRBD1. The CDR3 sequence is 13 residues long. Germline V lookup: CDR1 KGHSH, CDR2 LQKENI. J gave up 7 bases and V 3 bases, and 2 bases lay outside the gene matches. CDR3 nucleotides: TGTGCCAGCTCACCTGGGACAGCTGAAAAACTGTTTTTT. Amino acids: CASSPGTAEKLFF.

This clone has a single count. The CDR3 coding sequence is TGTGCCTGGAGCCCTAGCTCCTATAATTCACCCCTCCACTTT. Encoded protein: CAWSPSSYNSPLHF. This chain uses TRBV30 with TRBJ1-6, with D unresolved. The CDR3 loop spans 14 amino acids. The germline V and J ends were trimmed by 3 bases and 0 bases, with 6 bases remaining between them. Germline V gene sequence: CDR1 GTSNPN, CDR2 SVGIG (reference sequence).

The chain is built from TRBV6-5 and TRBJ2-7; possible D gene TRBD2, 7 bases. Trimming shortened V by 9 bases and J by 0 bases, and 18 bases separated the two germline ends. The CDR3 is 15 residues long. CDR1 and CDR2 (germline): MNHEY, SVGAGI. Here the CDR3 reads CASKKGGPYSYEQYF. CDR3 DNA sequence: TGTGCCAGTAAAAAGGGGGGGCCCTACTCCTACGAGCAGTACTTC.

The chain is built from TRBV9 and TRBJ2-7; 8 bases align to TRBD2. After removal of 4 bases from V and 0 bases from J, the junction contained 6 bases not matched to a gene. The germline V gene encodes CDR1 SGDLS and CDR2 YYNGEE. The CDR3 runs 15 residues. The CDR3 DNA follows: TGTGCCAGCAGCATCGGACTAGCCGTCTCCTACGAGCAGTACTTC. Its translation: CASSIGLAVSYEQYF.

V is TRBV7-9 and J is TRBJ2-7; D is possibly TRBD2 (7 bases). The length of the CDR3 is 16 residues. Deletions cut 6 bases from V and 0 bases from J, with 18 bases between. The germline gives CDR1 SEHNR, CDR2 FQNEAQ (reference sequence). The CDR3 loop reads CASSLPPGGSSYEQYF. CDR3 nucleotides: TGTGCCAGCAGTTTACCCCCGGGGGGCTCCTCCTACGAGCAGTACTTC.

The rearrangement links TRBV6-5 to TRBJ1-6, with D possibly being TRBD1 (6 bases). This CDR3 is 15 amino acids long. V was shortened by 2 bases and J by 8 bases, with 13 bases between the two germline ends. Per germline, CDR1 MNHEY and CDR2 SVGAGI. The DNA of the CDR3 is TGTGCCAGCAGTTACATAGGCGGGGGCTATTCACCCCTCCACTTT. It specifies CASSYIGGGYSPLHF.

The J gene is TRBJ1-1, the V gene TRBV19; 10 bases agree with TRBD1. This CDR3 comprises 13 residues. Germline lookup yields CDR1 LNHDA and CDR2 SQIVND (reference sequence). With V trimmed by 5 bases and J by 9 bases, 6 bases remained unmatched. CDR3 protein: CASSARDRGQAFF. CDR3 nucleotides: TGTGCCAGTAGTGCCCGGGACAGGGGCCAAGCTTTCTTT.

Here the CDR3 reads CASSLVGTGVEKLFF. The CDR3 DNA reads as TGTGCCAGCAGCTTAGTTGGAACAGGGGTTGAAAAACTGTTTTTT. The chain links TRBV7-2 to TRBJ1-4; TRBD1 matches at 7 bases. V dropped 1 base and J dropped 7; count of bases not matched to a gene: 6. The length of the CDR3 is 15 residues. Looked up from germline, CDR1 is SGHTA and CDR2 is FQGNSA.

The J gene is TRBJ1-2, the V gene TRBV5-6, with D maybe TRBD1 (6 bases). This CDR3 contains 13 residues. V dropped 2 bases and J dropped 3 bases, with 8 bases sitting between them. The germline V gene encodes CDR1 SGHDT and CDR2 YYEEEE. The CDR3 protein is CASSLGTYYGYTF. The CDR3 region has the DNA TGTGCCAGCAGCTTAGGGACATACTATGGCTACACCTTC.

The sample holds a few counts of this clone. The chain combines TRBV6-1 with TRBJ2-7, with 12 bases fitting TRBD2. Germline trimming cut 3 bases from V and 3 bases from J; bases unmatched to any gene: 3. Per germline, CDR1 MNHNS and CDR2 SASEGT. This CDR3 comprises 15 residues. The CDR3 spells CASSEASGGVYEQYF. In DNA form, the CDR3 reads TGTGCCAGCAGTGAGGCTAGCGGGGGGGTCTACGAGCAGTACTTC.

The gene calls are TRBV7-2 and TRBJ1-2; no clear D gene. With 0 bases removed from V and 6 bases from J, the gap between germline ends came to 8 bases. Germline V gene sequence: CDR1 SGHTA, CDR2 FQGNSA. The CDR3 has 13 amino acids. The DNA of the CDR3 is TGTGCCAGCAGCTTAGCGCTAAGAGATGGCTACACCTTC. Translating it yields CASSLALRDGYTF.

V gene TRBV30 combines with J gene TRBJ2-3, with 11 bases that match TRBD2. This CDR3 region has 15 residues. Unmatched junction bases numbered 0, after V lost 0 bases and J lost 1 base. Looked up from germline, CDR1 is GTSNPN and CDR2 is SVGIG (reference sequence). The CDR3 protein is CAWSVGLAGTDTQYF. The CDR3 bases are TGTGCCTGGAGTGTGGGACTAGCGGGCACAGATACGCAGTATTTT.

The chain combines TRBV6-2 or TRBV6-3 with TRBJ1-5; D uncertain. From germline, CDR1 is MNHEY and CDR2 SVGEGT. This CDR3 contains 12 residues. V lost 5 bases and J lost 9, with 11 bases in between. The CDR3 is CASSPSLLPQHF. CDR3 coding DNA: TGTGCCAGCAGTCCAAGCCTCCTGCCCCAGCATTTT.

The chain uses TRBV10-3 and TRBJ1-5, with 7 bases matching TRBD1. V shed 0 bases and J 4 bases; nucleotides not matched to a gene: 6. CDR3 length equals 16 residues. From germline, CDR1 is ENHRY and CDR2 SYGVKD. The CDR3 DNA reads as TGTGCCATCAGTGAGTCTAACAGGGGAACAAATCAGCCCCAGCATTTT. Protein: CAISESNRGTNQPQHF.

The chain couples TRBV5-4 to TRBJ1-4, with D possibly being TRBD1 (5 bases). The germline V gene encodes CDR1 SGHNT and CDR2 YYREEE (reference sequence). The V gene lost 0 bases and the J gene lost 4 bases, with 7 bases spanning the gap. This CDR3 is 14 amino acids long. Here the CDR3 reads CASSLAGDNEKLFF. CDR3 coding DNA: TGTGCCAGCAGCTTGGCGGGGGATAATGAAAAACTGTTTTTT. Filled out from reference TRBV5-4 and TRBJ1-4, the complete variable domain reads ETGVTQSPTHLIKTRGQQVTLRCSSQSGHNTVSWYQQALGQGPQFIFQYYREEENGRGNFPPRFSGLQFPNYSSELNVNALELDDSALYLCASSLAGDNEKLFFGSGTQLSVL.

The chain joins TRBV25-1 to TRBJ1-2, with D perhaps TRBD1 (5 bases). The length of the CDR3 is 14 residues. The germline gives CDR1 MGHDK, CDR2 SYGVNS. The germline V and J ends were trimmed by 2 bases and 3 bases, with 10 bases remaining between them. CDR3 coding DNA: TGTGCCAGCAGTGAAGAGTGGGGGGACTATGGCTACACCTTC. Amino acids: CASSEEWGDYGYTF.

The chain couples TRBV2 to TRBJ1-5, with D possibly matching TRBD1 (6 bases). The V end lost 1 base, the J end lost 8 bases, and 15 bases lay between the germline ends. Germline loops: CDR1 SNHLY, CDR2 FYNNEI. This CDR3 spans 15 amino acids. The CDR3 bases are TGTGCCAGCAGTGAAGTAGGCGCAGGGGAAGAGCCCCAGCATTTT. It yields the protein CASSEVGAGEEPQHF.

CDR3 in DNA: TGCGCCAGCAAGCAACAGGGGGCACGGAACACTGAAGCTTTCTTT. Translated: CASKQQGARNTEAFF. The chain uses TRBV10-1 and TRBJ1-1; TRBD1 matches 9 bases. Germline lookup yields CDR1 WNHNN and CDR2 SYGVQD (reference sequence). The CDR3 loop spans 15 amino acids. The ends lost 7 bases at V and 1 base at J; junction bases unmatched: 7.